The present TCR beta chain was sequenced within a study of T-cell reconstitution after alpha-beta-depleted transplantation in children. This CDR3 region has 16 residues. V was trimmed by 5 bases and J by 7 bases, leaving 23 bases between them. Germline V CDR1 and CDR2: SGHVS, FNYEAQ. This clonotype has just a few counts. The authors prepared the TCRbeta library with unique molecular identifiers. TCRdb processed the PCR reads anew with MiXCR; each CDR3 protein has one entry. The data show around 490,000 distinct CDR3 sequences, with more than 9.5% seen just once and 14% held by the top ten. This chain links TRBV7-6 with TRBJ1-1; D perhaps matches TRBD1 (6 bases). The origin of this receptor is a female patient younger than 10 who had a stem cell transplant for aplastic anemia, so the T cells may come from the graft donor. The sample in question was PBMCs, mostly from graft donor cells, obtained 180 days after TCRalphabeta/CD19-depleted stem cell transplant. The CDR3 nucleotides are TGTGCCAGCAGCCTCCTCCCCGGGGGGACATCTATTGAAGCTTTCTTT. Its protein is CASSLLPGGTSIEAFF.